One sample yielded the 12 T cell receptor beta chains listed below, sequenced in a study of cytomegalovirus exposure and HLA in healthy donors. Assay used: immunoSEQ multiplex PCR; TCRdb lists only in-frame clones, some missing. The top ten clones hold less than 2% of a sample with some 120,000 clones, around nine tenths of them seen once. Sequenced sample: PBMCs. The source of these receptors is a young woman in good health and CMV-seronegative.

Only one count was recorded for this clone. The chain combines TRBV19 with TRBJ1-5; 8 bases fit TRBD1. Trimming cost V 3 bases and J 7 bases; bases outside gene matches: 5. Germline lookup yields CDR1 LNHDA and CDR2 SQIVND (reference sequence). The CDR3 extends over 14 amino acids. The CDR3 spells CASSIQGAKQPQHF. The CDR3 nucleotides read TGTGCCAGTAGTATCCAGGGGGCGAAACAGCCCCAGCATTTT. The full variable domain, with the rest looked up from reference TRBV19 and TRBJ1-5, is DGGITQSPKYLFRKEGQNVTLSCEQNLNHDAMYWYRQDPGQGLRLIYYSQIVNDFQKGDIAEGYSVSREKKESFPLTVTSAQKNPTAFYLCASSIQGAKQPQHFGDGTRLSIL.

This clone occurred once. The CDR3 DNA reads as TGTGCCAGCAGTTACAAACATTCGAACACTGAAGCTTTCTTT. Its protein product is CASSYKHSNTEAFF. This chain uses TRBV6-6 with TRBJ1-1; no reliable D call. This CDR3 comprises 14 residues. V lost 2 bases and J lost 1, with 8 bases in between. Germline CDR1 and CDR2: MNHNY and SVGAGI (reference sequence).

The count of this clone is one. The V gene is TRBV9, the J gene TRBJ2-5; D may be TRBD2 (6 bases). The CDR3 length is 15 residues. Between the trimmed V and J ends, which lost 4 bases and 4 bases, there was a span of 17 bases. CDR1 and CDR2 from the germline V gene are SGDLS and YYNGEE. CDR3 nucleotide sequence: TGTGCCAGCAGCCTCGGGACTCTCGGGGGAGAGACCCAGTACTTC. It yields the protein CASSLGTLGGETQYF.

The chain has TRBV7-2 and TRBJ1-1, with unresolved D. Germline CDR1 is SGHTA and CDR2 is FQGNSA. There are 16 residues in the CDR3. V lost 5 bases and J lost 1, with 17 bases in between. The CDR3 sequence is CASSQSVAAPNTEAFF. In DNA form, the CDR3 reads TGTGCCAGCAGCCAGTCGGTGGCAGCGCCGAACACTGAAGCTTTCTTT.

The V and J genes are TRBV4-1 and TRBJ2-1; 7 positions agree with TRBD2. The length of the CDR3 is 14 residues. The germline CDR1 and CDR2 sequences are MGHRA and YSYEKL. V dropped 1 base and J dropped 10; count of bases not matched to a gene: 7. CDR3 loop: CASSQANSSGEQFF. The CDR3 DNA sequence: TGCGCCAGCAGCCAAGCCAATTCTAGCGGCGAGCAGTTCTTC.

The chain uses TRBV9 and TRBJ2-1; TRBD2 agrees at 7 bases. This CDR3 is built from 16 residues. Per germline, CDR1 SGDLS and CDR2 YYNGEE. V was pared by 3 bases and J by 0 bases, with 6 bases of the junction left unmatched. The CDR3 sequence is CASSAESGNSYNEQFF. DNA for the CDR3: TGTGCCAGCAGCGCGGAAAGCGGGAACTCCTACAATGAGCAGTTCTTC.

The chain has TRBV30 and TRBJ2-3; D possibly corresponds to TRBD2 (6 bases). Germline values: CDR1 GTSNPN, CDR2 SVGIG (reference sequence). Trimming left V 0 bases short and J 4 bases short, with 14 bases between. The CDR3 has 15 residues. DNA for the CDR3: TGTGCCTGGAGTGTAGGGTACGGGGAGGCAGATACGCAGTATTTT. It is translated as CAWSVGYGEADTQYF.

This clone was recorded a few times. The chain recombines TRBV9 with TRBJ2-7; D gene uncertain. V lost 4 bases, J lost 3 bases, and 14 bases lay in between. Per germline, CDR1 SGDLS and CDR2 YYNGEE. This CDR3 spans 14 amino acids. The CDR3 bases are TGTGCCAGCAGCCCCTCCTCCCGACACTACGAGCAGTACTTC. It is translated as CASSPSSRHYEQYF.

The chain combines TRBV27 with TRBJ1-2; perhaps TRBD1 as D (6 bases). Trimming removed 1 base at V and 5 bases at J, with 14 bases between. The CDR3 runs to 15 residues. The germline V gene encodes CDR1 MNHEY and CDR2 SMNVEV (reference sequence). CDR3: CASSLYTGHHYGYTF. The CDR3 nucleotides read TGTGCCAGCAGTTTATATACAGGGCACCATTATGGCTACACCTTC.

This sequence joins TRBV6-4 and TRBJ1-1; possible D gene TRBD1, 6 bases. Trimming removed 3 bases from V and 2 bases from J, with 16 bases in between. Germline values: CDR1 MRHNA, CDR2 SNTAGT. This CDR3 region has 16 residues. The CDR3 reads CASSEGPGHSNTEAFF. CDR3 nucleotides: TGTGCCAGCAGTGAAGGTCCGGGACACTCTAACACTGAAGCTTTCTTT.

The chain uses TRBV5-1 and TRBJ1-2; TRBD1 matches at 7 bases. This CDR3 region has 12 residues. After removal of 5 bases from V and 7 bases from J, the junction contained 5 bases not matched to a gene. Looked up from germline, CDR1 is SGHRS and CDR2 is YFSETQ. The CDR3 spells CASRRDSFGYTF. In nucleotides, the CDR3 is TGCGCCAGCAGGAGGGACAGTTTTGGCTACACCTTC.

The chain joins TRBV27 to TRBJ2-1; TRBD2 matches 8 bases. The CDR3 is 13 residues long. J lost 8 bases, V lost 2 bases, and 2 bases had no gene match. CDR1 and CDR2 from the germline V gene are MNHEY and SMNVEV (reference sequence). CDR3 nucleotide sequence: TGTGCCAGCAGTTTAACGGGGGGGCATGAGCAGTTCTTC. Translating it yields CASSLTGGHEQFF.